Included here is one T cell receptor (beta chain) sequence, with context. As yet, its antigen is unknown. The data originate from a study of spatial heterogeneity in lung cancer. TCRdb called the 5' RACE reads again in MiXCR, with one record for every CDR3 protein. The table records some 120,000 distinct CDR3 sequences, roughly an eighth of them present only once. General study results and limits: Detection of ubiquitous tumor TCRs in blood was higher at resection than follow-up.

Described time point: blood at routine non-recurrence follow-up after resection. In each case, whole RNA from tumor, nontumor lung or frozen PBMC was sequenced unsorted. The CDR3 sequence is 15 residues long. CDR1 and CDR2 (germline): DFQATT, SNEGSKA (reference sequence). V lost 1 base and J 3 bases, leaving 15 bases between the germline ends. The origin of this receptor is a male donor with early-stage non-small cell lung cancer. The V and J genes are TRBV20-1 and TRBJ2-5; perhaps TRBD1 as D (5 bases). Material: PBMCs, obtained at follow-up. CDR3 sequence: CSARVPTAREETQYF. The CDR3 bases are TGCAGTGCTAGAGTCCCGACAGCAAGGGAAGAGACCCAGTACTTC.